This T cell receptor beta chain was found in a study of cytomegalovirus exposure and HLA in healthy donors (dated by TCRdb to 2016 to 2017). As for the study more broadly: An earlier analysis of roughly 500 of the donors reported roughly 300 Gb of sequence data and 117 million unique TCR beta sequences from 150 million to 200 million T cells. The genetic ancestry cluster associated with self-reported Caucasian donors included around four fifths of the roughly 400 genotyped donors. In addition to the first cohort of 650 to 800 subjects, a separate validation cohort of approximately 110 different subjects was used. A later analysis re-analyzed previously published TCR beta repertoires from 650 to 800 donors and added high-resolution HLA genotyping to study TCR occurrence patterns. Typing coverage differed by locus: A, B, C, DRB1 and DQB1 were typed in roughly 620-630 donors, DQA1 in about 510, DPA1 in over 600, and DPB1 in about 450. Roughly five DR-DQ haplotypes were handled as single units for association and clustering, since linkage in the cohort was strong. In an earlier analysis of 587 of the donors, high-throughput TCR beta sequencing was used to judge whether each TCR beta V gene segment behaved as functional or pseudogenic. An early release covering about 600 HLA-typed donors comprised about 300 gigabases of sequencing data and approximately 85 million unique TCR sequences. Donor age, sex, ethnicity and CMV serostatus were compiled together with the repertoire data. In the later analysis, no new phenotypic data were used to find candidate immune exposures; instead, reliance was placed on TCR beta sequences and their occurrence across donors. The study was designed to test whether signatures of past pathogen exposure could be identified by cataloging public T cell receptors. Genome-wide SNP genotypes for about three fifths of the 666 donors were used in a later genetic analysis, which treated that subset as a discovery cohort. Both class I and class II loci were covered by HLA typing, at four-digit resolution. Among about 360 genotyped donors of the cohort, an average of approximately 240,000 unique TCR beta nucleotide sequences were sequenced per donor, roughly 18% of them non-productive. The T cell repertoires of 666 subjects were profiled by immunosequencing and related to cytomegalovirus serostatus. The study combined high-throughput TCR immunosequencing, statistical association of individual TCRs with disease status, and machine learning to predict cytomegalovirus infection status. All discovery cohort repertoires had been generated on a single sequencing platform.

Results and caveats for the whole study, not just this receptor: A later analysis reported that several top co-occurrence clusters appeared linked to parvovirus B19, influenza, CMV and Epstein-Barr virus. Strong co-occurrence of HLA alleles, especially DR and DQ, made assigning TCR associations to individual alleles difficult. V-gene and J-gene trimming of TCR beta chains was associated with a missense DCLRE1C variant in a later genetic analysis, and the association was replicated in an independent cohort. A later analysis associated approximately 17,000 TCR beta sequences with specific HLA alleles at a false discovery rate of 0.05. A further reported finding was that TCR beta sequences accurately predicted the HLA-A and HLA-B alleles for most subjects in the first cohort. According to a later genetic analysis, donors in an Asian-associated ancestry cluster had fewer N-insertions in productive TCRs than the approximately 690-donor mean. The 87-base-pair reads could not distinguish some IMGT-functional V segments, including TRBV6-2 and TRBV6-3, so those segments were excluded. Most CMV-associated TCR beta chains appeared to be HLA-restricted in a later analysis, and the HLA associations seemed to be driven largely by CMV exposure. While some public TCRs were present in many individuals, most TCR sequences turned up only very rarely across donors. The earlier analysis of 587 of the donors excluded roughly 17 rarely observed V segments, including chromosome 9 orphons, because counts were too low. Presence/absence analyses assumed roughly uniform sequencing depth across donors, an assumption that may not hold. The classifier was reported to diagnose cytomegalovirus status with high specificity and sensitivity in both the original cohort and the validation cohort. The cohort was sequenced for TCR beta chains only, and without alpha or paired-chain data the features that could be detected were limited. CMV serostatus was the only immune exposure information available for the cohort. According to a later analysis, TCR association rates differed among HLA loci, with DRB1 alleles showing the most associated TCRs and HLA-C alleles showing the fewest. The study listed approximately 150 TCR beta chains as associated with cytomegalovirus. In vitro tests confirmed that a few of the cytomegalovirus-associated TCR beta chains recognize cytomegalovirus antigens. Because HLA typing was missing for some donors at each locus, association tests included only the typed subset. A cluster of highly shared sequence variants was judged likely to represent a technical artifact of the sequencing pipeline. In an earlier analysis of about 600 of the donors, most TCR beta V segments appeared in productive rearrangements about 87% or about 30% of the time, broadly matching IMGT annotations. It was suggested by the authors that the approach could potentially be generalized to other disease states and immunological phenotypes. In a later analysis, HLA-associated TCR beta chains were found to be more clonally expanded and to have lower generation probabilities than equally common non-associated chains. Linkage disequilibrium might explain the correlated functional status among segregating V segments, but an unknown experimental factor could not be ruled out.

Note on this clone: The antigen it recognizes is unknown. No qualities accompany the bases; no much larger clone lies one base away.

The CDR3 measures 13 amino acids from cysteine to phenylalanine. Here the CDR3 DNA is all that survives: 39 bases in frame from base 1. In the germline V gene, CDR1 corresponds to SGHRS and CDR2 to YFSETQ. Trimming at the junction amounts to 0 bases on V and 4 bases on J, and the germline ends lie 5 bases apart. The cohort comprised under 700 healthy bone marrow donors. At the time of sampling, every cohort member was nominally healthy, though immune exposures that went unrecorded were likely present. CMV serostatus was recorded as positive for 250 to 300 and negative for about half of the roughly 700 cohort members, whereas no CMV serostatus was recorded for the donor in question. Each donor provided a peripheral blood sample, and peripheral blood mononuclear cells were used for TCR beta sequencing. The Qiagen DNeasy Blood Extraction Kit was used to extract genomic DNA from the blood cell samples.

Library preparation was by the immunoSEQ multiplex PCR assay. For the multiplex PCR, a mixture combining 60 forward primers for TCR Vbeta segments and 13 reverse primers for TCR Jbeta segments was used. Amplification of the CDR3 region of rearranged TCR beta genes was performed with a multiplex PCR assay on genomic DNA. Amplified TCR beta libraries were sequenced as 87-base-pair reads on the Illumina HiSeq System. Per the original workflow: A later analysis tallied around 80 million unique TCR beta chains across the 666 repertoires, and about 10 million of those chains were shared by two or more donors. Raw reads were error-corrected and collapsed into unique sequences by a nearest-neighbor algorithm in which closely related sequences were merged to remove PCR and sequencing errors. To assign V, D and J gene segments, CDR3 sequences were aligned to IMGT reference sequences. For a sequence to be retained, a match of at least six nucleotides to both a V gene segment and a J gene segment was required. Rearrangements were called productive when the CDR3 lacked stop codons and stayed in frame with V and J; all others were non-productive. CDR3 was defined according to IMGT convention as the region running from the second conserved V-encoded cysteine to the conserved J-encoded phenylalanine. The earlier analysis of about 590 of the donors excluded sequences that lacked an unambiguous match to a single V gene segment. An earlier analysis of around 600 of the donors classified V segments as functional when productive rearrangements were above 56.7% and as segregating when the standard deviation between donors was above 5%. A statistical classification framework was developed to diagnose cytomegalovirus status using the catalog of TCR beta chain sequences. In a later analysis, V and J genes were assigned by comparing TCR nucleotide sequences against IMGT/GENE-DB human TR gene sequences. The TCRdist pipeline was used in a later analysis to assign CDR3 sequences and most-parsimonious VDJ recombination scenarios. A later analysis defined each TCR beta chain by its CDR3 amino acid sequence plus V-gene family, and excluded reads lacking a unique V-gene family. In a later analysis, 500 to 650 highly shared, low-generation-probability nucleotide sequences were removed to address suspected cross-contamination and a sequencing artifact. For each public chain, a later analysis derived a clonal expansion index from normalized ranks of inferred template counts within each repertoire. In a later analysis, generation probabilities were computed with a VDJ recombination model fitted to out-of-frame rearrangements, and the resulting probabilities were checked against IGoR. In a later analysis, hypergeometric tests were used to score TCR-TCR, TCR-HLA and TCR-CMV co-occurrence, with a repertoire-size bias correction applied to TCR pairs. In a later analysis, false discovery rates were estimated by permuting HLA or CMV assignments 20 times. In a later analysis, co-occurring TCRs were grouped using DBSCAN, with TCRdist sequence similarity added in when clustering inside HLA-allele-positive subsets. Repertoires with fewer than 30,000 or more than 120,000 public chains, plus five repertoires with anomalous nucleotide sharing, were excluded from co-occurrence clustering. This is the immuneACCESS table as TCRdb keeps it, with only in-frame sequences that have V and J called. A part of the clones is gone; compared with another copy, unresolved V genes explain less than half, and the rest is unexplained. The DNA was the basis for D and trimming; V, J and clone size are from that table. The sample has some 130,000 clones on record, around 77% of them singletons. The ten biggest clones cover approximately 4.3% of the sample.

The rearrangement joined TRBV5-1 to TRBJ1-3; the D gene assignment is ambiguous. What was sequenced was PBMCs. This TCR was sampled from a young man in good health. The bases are TGCGCCAGCAGCTTGGGGCAGGGAAACACCATATATTTT. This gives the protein CASSLGQGNTIYF.